These T cell receptor beta chains were read from a single sample in a study of blood T cell repertoires in COVID-19. Sequencing used immunoSEQ multiplex PCR; TCRdb keeps in-frame clones, though not all of them. This table has hundreds of thousands of clones, approximately 81% appearing once. Material for sequencing was peripheral blood. The receptors were sampled from a woman aged 80 or over with acute or convalescent COVID-19. The CDR3 runs from the conserved cysteine through the conserved F or W. A D gene is named only where the DNA matches it firmly. Part of the rows lack a size; the others show once, few, many or a class for expanded clones.

j_gene,v_gene,abundance,d_gene,CDR3nt,CDR3aa
TRBJ2-3,TRBV11-1,NA,TRBD2,TGTGCCAGCAGCTCGGGAGCGGGAGGACACACAGATACGCAGTATTTT,CASSSGAGGHTDTQYF
TRBJ2-1,TRBV11-2,many,TRBD2,TGTGCCAGCAGCGACGAGGGATGGCGAAGGACTAGCGGGTACAATGAGCAGTTCTTC,CASSDEGWRRTSGYNEQFF
TRBJ2-1,TRBV4-2,NA,TRBD1,TGTGCCAGCAGCCAAGCCCACACAGGGGGCCCTACTAGCGACTCCTACAATGAGCAGTTCTTC,CASSQAHTGGPTSDSYNEQFF
TRBJ1-1,TRBV7-8,NA,TRBD1,TGTGCCAGCAGCTCCCCGGGGACAGGGGGGTACACTGAAGCTTTCTTT,CASSSPGTGGYTEAFF
TRBJ1-6,TRBV3-1/TRBV3-2,NA,NA,TGTGCCAGCAGCCAAGATCGACAGCTAAATTCACCCCTCCACTTT,CASSQDRQLNSPLHF
TRBJ2-7,TRBV28,NA,NA,TGTGCCAGCAGTAAACAGGGCATTTTCTACGAGCAGTACTTC,CASSKQGIFYEQYF
TRBJ2-7,TRBV5-4,NA,TRBD2,TGTGCCAGCAGCAATCCTAGCGGGGCCTACGAGCAGTACTTC,CASSNPSGAYEQYF
TRBJ2-2,TRBV6-5,few,TRBD2,TGTGCCAGCACGCGGGAGGGCCGCACCGGGGAGCTGTTTTTT,CASTREGRTGELFF
TRBJ2-1,TRBV7-9,NA,NA,TGTGCCAGCAGCCCCCGTGGAGGGAGCGCCTACAATGAGCAGTTCTTC,CASSPRGGSAYNEQFF
TRBJ1-4,TRBV19,NA,NA,TGTGCCAGTAGTCCCCGGGGGGCGCGTGAAAAACTGTTTTTT,CASSPRGAREKLFF
TRBJ1-1,TRBV19,few,NA,TGTGCCAGTAGCCTACCGGGACAGAACACTGAAGCTTTCTTT,CASSLPGQNTEAFF
TRBJ1-2,TRBV29-1,NA,NA,TGCAGCGTTCACTCAGGGGCTGGCTACACCTTC,CSVHSGAGYTF
TRBJ2-1,TRBV19,NA,TRBD2,TGTGCCAGTAGTATAGCGGGGGGGCCCTACAATGAGCAGTTCTTC,CASSIAGGPYNEQFF
TRBJ2-7,TRBV10-3,NA,NA,TGTGCCATCAGCCCCTTGCCAGGGGACTACGAGCAGTACTTC,CAISPLPGDYEQYF
TRBJ1-5,TRBV6-2/TRBV6-3,NA,TRBD1,TGTGCCAGCAGTTACTCGATTGGAGGGACAGTTAGCAATCAGCCCCAGCATTTT,CASSYSIGGTVSNQPQHF
TRBJ1-2,TRBV11-2,NA,NA,TGTGCCAGCAGAGAGGACAGTTACTATGGCTACACCTTC,CASREDSYYGYTF
TRBJ2-2,TRBV7-9,NA,NA,TGTGCCAGCAGCTCAATTAACACCGGGGAGCTGTTTTTT,CASSSINTGELFF
TRBJ2-7,TRBV7-2,once,NA,TGTGCCAGCAGCTTAGCGGCAACCTACGAGCAGTACTTC,CASSLAATYEQYF
TRBJ2-1,TRBV21-1,NA,NA,TGTGCCAGCAGCAAAGAGGAGTGGACAGGGGACTACAATGAGCAGTTCTTC,CASSKEEWTGDYNEQFF
TRBJ1-1,TRBV10-3,NA,NA,TGTGCCATCAAGGGGGAGAACACTGAAGCTTTCTTT,CAIKGENTEAFF
TRBJ2-3,TRBV5-1,NA,NA,TGCGCCAGCAGCTTTACGTCTAGCGGAACAGGGGATACGCAGTATTTT,CASSFTSSGTGDTQYF
TRBJ2-3,TRBV21-1,NA,NA,TGTGCCAGCAGCAAAGTGGTGAGCGGGGGGGCTCCTCTCACAGATACGCAGTATTTT,CASSKVVSGGAPLTDTQYF
TRBJ2-7,TRBV7-8,NA,NA,TGTGCCAGCAGCCCACACCGGGACGAGCAGTACTTC,CASSPHRDEQYF
TRBJ2-1,TRBV24-1,once,TRBD1,TGTGCCACCAGTGATCTGGGACAGGGGTCCTACAATGAGCAGTTCTTC,CATSDLGQGSYNEQFF
TRBJ2-1,TRBV19,NA,TRBD2,TGTGCCAGTAGTAAGGGACTAGCGGGAAGGCGTGGTGAGCAGTTCTTC,CASSKGLAGRRGEQFF
TRBJ2-7,TRBV7-6,NA,NA,TGTGCCAGCAGCTTAGGCCCCCAGGGCTACGAGCAGTACTTC,CASSLGPQGYEQYF
TRBJ2-7,TRBV30,NA,TRBD2,TGTGCCTGGAGTTTAGGACTAGCGGGAACCACCTACGAGCAGTACTTC,CAWSLGLAGTTYEQYF
TRBJ2-1,TRBV11-2,NA,NA,TGTGCCAGCAGCCTTCAGGGGATCTACAATGAGCAGTTCTTC,CASSLQGIYNEQFF
TRBJ1-5,TRBV3-1/TRBV3-2,NA,TRBD1,TGTGCCAGCAGCCTTGACAGGGATCAGCCCCAGCATTTT,CASSLDRDQPQHF
TRBJ2-7,TRBV5-6,NA,TRBD1,TGTGCCAGCAGCTTGGGACAGGGTGGGTACGAGCAGTACTTC,CASSLGQGGYEQYF
TRBJ1-6,TRBV6-5,few,NA,TGTGCCAGCAGTTACAGGACAGCTAATTCACCCCTCCACTTT,CASSYRTANSPLHF
TRBJ1-2,TRBV28,NA,NA,TGTGCCAGCAGTTTGGCAGGGATAGCTAACTATGGCTACACCTTC,CASSLAGIANYGYTF
TRBJ2-3,TRBV19,NA,TRBD1,TGTGCCAGTAGTATAGCGCCAGGGGGCCAGATCGCAGATACGCAGTATTTT,CASSIAPGGQIADTQYF
TRBJ1-2,TRBV5-1,NA,NA,TGCGCCAGCAGCTTGGAGGGGCCCCCTGGCTATGGCTACACCTTC,CASSLEGPPGYGYTF
TRBJ2-7,TRBV2,NA,TRBD2,TGTGCCAGCAAAGGGGCTAGCGGGGCCAGCTCCTACGAGCAGTACTTC,CASKGASGASSYEQYF
TRBJ2-5,TRBV5-1,NA,NA,TGCGCCAGCAGCCCGTCACAGGGTTGGGAGACCCAGTACTTC,CASSPSQGWETQYF
TRBJ2-5,TRBV6-5,NA,NA,TGTGCCAGCAGTTACTCCGGGACACTAAGCCAAGAGACCCAGTACTTC,CASSYSGTLSQETQYF
TRBJ2-1,TRBV7-3,NA,TRBD2,TGTGCCAGCAGCTCCCGGGGGGTAGCGGGAGCTAGCGAGCAGTTCTTC,CASSSRGVAGASEQFF
TRBJ2-1,TRBV11-3,NA,TRBD2,TGTGCCAGCAGCTTAGATCGAGCGGGGGGCTACAATGAGCAGTTCTTC,CASSLDRAGGYNEQFF
TRBJ2-2,TRBV27,NA,NA,TGTGCCAGCAGCCTACTTAACACCGGGGAGCTGTTTTTT,CASSLLNTGELFF
TRBJ2-2,TRBV2,NA,NA,TGTGCCAGCACCCCAGGGGAAGGCAGGGAGCTGTTTTTT,CASTPGEGRELFF
TRBJ2-3,TRBV24-1,NA,TRBD2,TGTGCCACCAATAAAGCGGGAGTAGATACGCAGTATTTT,CATNKAGVDTQYF
TRBJ2-7,TRBV7-2,NA,TRBD2,TGTGCCAGCAGCTCCCGGACTAGCGGCTACGAGCAGTACTTC,CASSSRTSGYEQYF
TRBJ1-1,TRBV7-9,NA,TRBD1,TGTGCCAGCAGCGCCGGACAGGGGAACACTGAAGCTTTCTTT,CASSAGQGNTEAFF
TRBJ1-2,TRBV30,once,NA,TGTGCCTGGGGGGGGGCCCAAGGCCATGGCTACACCTTC,CAWGGAQGHGYTF